This TCR beta chain was recorded in a study of T-cell memory formation after mild COVID-19. Study at large: Each donor largely had its own TCR clusters.

TCRdb recomputed calls from the 5' RACE reads with MiXCR, one row per CDR3 protein. The sample holds approximately 430,000 distinct CDR3 sequences, about 25% seen once. Regarding the study as a whole: In second-wave clones peaking day 37, SARS-CoV-2 specificity remained unconfirmed. Contracting clones from day 15 to 85 had balanced CD4/CD8; later expanders favoured CD4+. That cross-reactive memory joined was suggested by some responding clones appearing in pre-infection memory.

Germline V CDR1 and CDR2: MNHEY, SMNVEV (reference sequence). The CDR3 covers 13 residues. With V trimmed by 6 bases and J by 7 bases, 6 bases remained unmatched. As for this clonotype: Its specificity is not known.

This chain joins TRBV27 and TRBJ1-2; 9 nucleotides match TRBD1. The clonotype comes from an adult woman who had mild COVID-19 (a few samples of this study predate the infection). Cell type and time point are not known. Sequenced material: PBMCs or a T cell subset sorted from them (not recorded which). The CDR3 bases are TGTGCCAGCAGGGGGGACAGGGCCGGTGGCTACACCTTC. It translates to CASRGDRAGGYTF.